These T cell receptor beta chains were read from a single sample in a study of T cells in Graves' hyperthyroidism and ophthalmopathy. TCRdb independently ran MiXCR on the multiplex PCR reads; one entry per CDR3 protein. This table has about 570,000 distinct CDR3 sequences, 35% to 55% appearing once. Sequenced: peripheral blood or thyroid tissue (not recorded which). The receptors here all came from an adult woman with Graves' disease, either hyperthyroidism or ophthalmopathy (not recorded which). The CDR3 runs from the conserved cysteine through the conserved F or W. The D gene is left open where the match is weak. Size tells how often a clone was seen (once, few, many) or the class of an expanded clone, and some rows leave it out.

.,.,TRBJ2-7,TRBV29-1,TGCAGCGTTGTGATGGAACAGACCACCTACGAGCAGTACTTC,CSVVMEQTTYEQYF
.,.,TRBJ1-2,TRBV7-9,TGTGCCAGCAGCCAAGACACGAGCTATGGCTACACCTTC,CASSQDTSYGYTF
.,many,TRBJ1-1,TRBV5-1,TGCGCCAGCAGCTCGACCTCGAACACTGAAGCTTTCTTT,CASSSTSNTEAFF
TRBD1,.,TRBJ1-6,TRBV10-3,TGTGCCATCAGTCGACAGGGGAGCTCCTACGAGCATAATTCACCCCTCCACTTT,CAISRQGSSYEHNSPLHF
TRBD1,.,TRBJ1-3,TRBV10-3,TGTGCCATCAGCCCGACAGGGGAAGGAAACACCATATATTTT,CAISPTGEGNTIYF
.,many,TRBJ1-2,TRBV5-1,TGCGCCAGCAGCTTGGACAGATATGGCTACACCTTC,CASSLDRYGYTF
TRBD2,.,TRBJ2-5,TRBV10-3,TGTGCCTCCCGTGGGGGAAGCGGGATGATGGAGACCCAGTACTTC,CASRGGSGMMETQYF
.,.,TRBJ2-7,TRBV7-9,TGTGCCAGCAGTGCCGGGACCCCAACCGAGCAGTACTTC,CASSAGTPTEQYF
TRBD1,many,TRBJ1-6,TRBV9,TGTGCCAGCAGCGTAGAACAGGGGTATTCACCCCTCCACTTT,CASSVEQGYSPLHF
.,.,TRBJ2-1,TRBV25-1,TGTGCCAGCAGTGCTAGAGCTCCCCGGGAAAGGAGCAATGAGCAGTTCTTC,CASSARAPRERSNEQFF
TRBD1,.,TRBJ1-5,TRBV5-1,TGCGCCAGCAGCCCCTGGACAGGGGATAATCAGCCCCAGCATTTT,CASSPWTGDNQPQHF
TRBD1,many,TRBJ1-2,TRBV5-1,TGCGCCAGCAGCTTAGCCCTCGACAGGGGCGCCTATGGCTACACCTTC,CASSLALDRGAYGYTF
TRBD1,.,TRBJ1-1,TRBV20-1,TGCAGTGCCCCCGGGACAGAGAAGAACACTGAAGCTTTCTTT,CSAPGTEKNTEAFF
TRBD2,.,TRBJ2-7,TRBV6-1,TGTGCCAGCAGTGATGTCATGTCCGCGGGGGGTTACGAGCAGTACTTC,CASSDVMSAGGYEQYF
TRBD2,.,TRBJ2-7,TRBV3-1,TGTGCCAGCAGCCACTGGCGGGAGGGCCTCTTGAGGGAGCAGTACTTT,CASSHWREGLLREQYF
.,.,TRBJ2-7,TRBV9,TGTGCCAGCAGCCTCGGGGGACCCTACGAGCGGTACTTC,CASSLGGPYERYF
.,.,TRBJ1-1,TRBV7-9,TGTGCCAGCAGCTTAGGACAAGTCATGAACACTGAAGCTTTCTTT,CASSLGQVMNTEAFF
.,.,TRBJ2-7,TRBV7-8,TGTGCCAGCAGCTTAGCGCGACTAGACGAGCAGTACTTC,CASSLARLDEQYF
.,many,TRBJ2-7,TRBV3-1,TGTGCCAGCAGCCAAGAATATGTGGACGAGCAGTACTTC,CASSQEYVDEQYF
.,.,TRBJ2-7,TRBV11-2,TGTGCCAGCAGCCCCCGGACGGAAAGCTCCTACGAGCAGTACTTC,CASSPRTESSYEQYF
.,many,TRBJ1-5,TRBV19,TGTGCCAGTAACCCCGGGAGCAATCAGCCCCAGCATTTT,CASNPGSNQPQHF
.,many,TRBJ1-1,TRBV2,TGTGCCAGCAGCCAATCTAGTTATGAAGCTTTCTTT,CASSQSSYEAFF
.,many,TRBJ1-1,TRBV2,TGTGCCAGCAGGCCCCCCAGGGGCATGGACACTGAAGCTTTCTTT,CASRPPRGMDTEAFF
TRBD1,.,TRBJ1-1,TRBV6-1,TGTGCCAGCTCAACAGGGGGCATTAGCACTGAAGCTTTCTTT,CASSTGGISTEAFF
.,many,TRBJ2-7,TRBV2,TGTGCCAGCAGTGAGGTCAGCTCCTACGAGCAGTACTTC,CASSEVSSYEQYF
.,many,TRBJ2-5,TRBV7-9,TGTGCCAGCAGCTTAGAAGCCTTGGGCGGCTGGTACTTC,CASSLEALGGWYF
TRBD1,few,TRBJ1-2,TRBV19,TGTGCCAGTAGTCCAACAGGGGAGTACGGCTACACCTTC,CASSPTGEYGYTF
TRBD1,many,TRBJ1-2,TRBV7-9,TGTGCCAGCAGCCGAGGACAGGGGGCATATGGCTACACCTTC,CASSRGQGAYGYTF
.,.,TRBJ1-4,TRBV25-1,TGTGCTAGAAGCCCTGGGCTGCTTAATGAAAAACTGTTTTTT,CARSPGLLNEKLFF
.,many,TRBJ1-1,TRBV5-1,TGTGCCAGCAGCTTAACAGGCTTGAACACTGAAGCTTTCTTT,CASSLTGLNTEAFF
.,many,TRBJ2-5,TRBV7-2,TGTGCCAGCAGCTGGGGAGGACAGTCTCAAGAGACCCAGTACTTC,CASSWGGQSQETQYF
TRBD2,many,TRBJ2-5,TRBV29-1,TGCAGCGCCCGACTAGCGGGGCTCTCAGAGACCCAGTACTTC,CSARLAGLSETQYF
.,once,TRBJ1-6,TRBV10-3,TGTGCCATCAGTGAGAGGGGGGATGGCTCACCCCTCCACTTT,CAISERGDGSPLHF
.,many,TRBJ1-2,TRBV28,TGTGCCAGCAGGCGGCATTCGGACCGCTATGGCTACACCTTC,CASRRHSDRYGYTF
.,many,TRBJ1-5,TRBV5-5,TGTGCCAGCAGCTTGTTGGACAGCGGGCAACCCCAGCATTTT,CASSLLDSGQPQHF
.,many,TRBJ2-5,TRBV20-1,TGCAGTGCGCCATTCCTAGTGGGGACCCAGTACTTC,CSAPFLVGTQYF
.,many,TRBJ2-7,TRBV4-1,TGCGCCAGCAGCTATGACCGGCGAGCCTACGAGCAGTACTTC,CASSYDRRAYEQYF
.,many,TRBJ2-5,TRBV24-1,TGTGCCACCAGTGATTTCGCCGCAGAGACCCAGTACTTC,CATSDFAAETQYF
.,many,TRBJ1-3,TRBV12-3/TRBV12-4,TGTGCCAGCAACCCTCGGACAGATGGTGGAAACACCATATATTTT,CASNPRTDGGNTIYF
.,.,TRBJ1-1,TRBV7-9,TGTGCCAGCAGTTCGGGTAGGGGAGCTTTCTTT,CASSSGRGAFF
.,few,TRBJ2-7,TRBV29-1,TGCAGCGTTGAAGAGGCAGGGAACTACGAGCAGTACTTC,CSVEEAGNYEQYF
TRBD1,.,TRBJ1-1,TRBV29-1,TGCAGCCCTGGACAGGGGGACACTGAAGCTTTCTTT,CSPGQGDTEAFF
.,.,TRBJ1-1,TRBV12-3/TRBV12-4,TGTGCCAGCAGCTTACCGACCGGAGGGTACGCTTTCTTT,CASSLPTGGYAFF
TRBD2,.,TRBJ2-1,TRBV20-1,TGCAGTGCTCCGACTAGCGTCTACAATGAGCAGTTCTTC,CSAPTSVYNEQFF
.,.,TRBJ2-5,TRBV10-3,TGTGCTAGAGGAGGAGGGCTGGGACACTGGGGGACCCAGTACTTC,CARGGGLGHWGTQYF
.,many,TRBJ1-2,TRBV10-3,TGTGCCATCAGTGAAGTATGGACAGAACCACTAAATACCTTC,CAISEVWTEPLNTF
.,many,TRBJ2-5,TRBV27,TGTGCCAGCAGCCCCCATGGGGTCCAAGAGACCCAGTACTTC,CASSPHGVQETQYF
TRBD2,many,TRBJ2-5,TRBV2,TGTGCCAGCACCGGTAGCGGGAGTGGTGGGACCCAGTACTTC,CASTGSGSGGTQYF
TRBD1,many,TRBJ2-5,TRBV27,TGTGCCAGCAGTCTCCTGGGACAGGGGGAGACCCAGTACTTC,CASSLLGQGETQYF
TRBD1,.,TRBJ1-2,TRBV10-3,TGTGCCATCAGGATGGGACAGGGGACTACAATAAACTATGGCTACACCTTC,CAIRMGQGTTINYGYTF
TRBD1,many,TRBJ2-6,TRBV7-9,TGTGCCAGCAGCGATCCGACAGGGGGTTCCTCTGGGGCCAACGTCCTGACTTTC,CASSDPTGGSSGANVLTF
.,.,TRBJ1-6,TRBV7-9,TGTGCCAGCAGCTCCGCCTACGGATATTCACCCCTCCACTTT,CASSSAYGYSPLHF
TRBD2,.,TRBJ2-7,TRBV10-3,TGTGCCATCGCTGGACTAGCGGACTCCTACGAGCAGTACTTC,CAIAGLADSYEQYF
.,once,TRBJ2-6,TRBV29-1,TGCAGCGTTGAGGCCGGAGGGCCCCGATCTGGGGCCAACGTCCTGACTTTC,CSVEAGGPRSGANVLTF
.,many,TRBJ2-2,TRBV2,TGTGCCAGCAGTGCAGGGCCCATGGGCACCGGGGAGCTGTTTTTT,CASSAGPMGTGELFF
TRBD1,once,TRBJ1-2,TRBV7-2,TGTGCCAGCAGCGCCGGGACAGGTGTGGGCTACACCTTC,CASSAGTGVGYTF
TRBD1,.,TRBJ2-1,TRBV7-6,TGTGCCAGCAGCCCCCAATACAGGGGCCAACTTCGCTACAATGAGCAGTTCTTC,CASSPQYRGQLRYNEQFF
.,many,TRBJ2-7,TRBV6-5,TGTGCCAGCAGTAGCCAAGACCTGGCCTTGAGCGAGCAGTACTTC,CASSSQDLALSEQYF
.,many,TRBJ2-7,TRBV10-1,TGCGCCAGCAGTGAGAGGGGGAACGAGCAGTACTTC,CASSERGNEQYF
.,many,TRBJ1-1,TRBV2,TGTGCCAGCAGTGATAAAGGGAGAATGAACACTGAAGCTTTCTTT,CASSDKGRMNTEAFF